This T cell receptor (beta chain) was identified in a study of CD8+ T cells in alopecia areata. The study team obtained lesional scalp punch biopsies and peripheral blood from alopecia areata patients. Starting from PBMCs, sorting isolated CD4+ and CD8+ T cells. This clone was picked up a small number of times. Isolated RNA was reverse transcribed into cDNA used as the sequencing template. Generated by immunoSEQ multiplex PCR, the TCRdb table keeps only in-frame clones and is missing some. The sample includes 140,000 to 150,000 clones, around 58% of them seen just once. This clonotype was obtained from a human donor with alopecia areata. The sample in question was CD4+ T cells sorted from blood, obtained at week 0.

The CDR3: CATRMGYNEQFF. CDR3 nucleotide sequence: TGTGCCACCAGAATGGGCTACAATGAGCAGTTCTTC. V and J are TRBV19 and TRBJ2-1; no reliable D call. The germline V gene has CDR1 LNHDA and CDR2 SQIVND (reference sequence). The CDR3 has 12 amino acids. V was shortened by 10 bases and J by 3 bases, with 10 bases between the two germline ends. The variable domain in full, completed from reference TRBV19 and TRBJ2-1, reads DGGITQSPKYLFRKEGQNVTLSCEQNLNHDAMYWYRQDPGQGLRLIYYSQIVNDFQKGDIAEGYSVSREKKESFPLTVTSAQKNPTAFYLCATRMGYNEQFFGPGTRLTVL.